There are a few counts of the clone carrying this T cell receptor beta chain. Other DNA sequences within the sample encode an identical CDR3. The PCR used 60 Vbeta and 13 Jbeta primers. Using immunoSEQ multiplex PCR, the repertoire was profiled, and TCRdb retains in-frame clones only, with some absent. Altogether 95,000 to 120,000 clones are present, about 78% being singletons, with the ten largest covering 5.4%. The CDR3 is 13 residues long. Trimming took off 11 bases at V and 4 bases at J, with 18 bases between the two ends. CDR1 is SNHLY, CDR2 FYNNEI, per germline. The sample belongs to a study of cytomegalovirus exposure and HLA in healthy donors.

The V and J genes are TRBV2 and TRBJ2-7; D remains unclear. This receptor was taken from a woman aged 25 to 39 in good health and CMV-seropositive. Sequencing input: PBMCs. The DNA for the CDR3 is TGTGCCTGCAAGCAGAAGGCGGCATACGAGCAGTACTTC. It encodes CACKQKAAYEQYF.